Presented here are 24 T cell receptor beta chains from one specimen sequenced in a study of cytomegalovirus exposure and HLA in healthy donors. PCR employed 60 Vbeta and 13 Jbeta primers. Assay used: immunoSEQ multiplex PCR; TCRdb lists only in-frame clones, some missing. Of some 130,000 clones in the sample, around 75% were seen once. Sequenced: PBMCs. These receptors originate from a female donor in good health and CMV-seronegative.

This clone was counted once. CDR3 residues: CASSLAGGQGIDTQYF. In DNA, the CDR3 is TGTGCCAGCAGCTTAGCAGGGGGACAGGGCATAGATACGCAGTATTTT. The chain recombines TRBV7-2 with TRBJ2-3, with TRBD1 matching 9 bases. The junction had 6 bases not matched to a gene; V was cut back by 0 bases and J by 5 bases. The CDR3 totals 16 residues. CDR1 and CDR2 (germline): SGHTA, FQGNSA.

The genes are TRBV30 and TRBJ1-2; possible D gene TRBD1, 5 bases. Germline-derived CDR1 and CDR2 are GTSNPN and SVGIG (reference sequence). CDR3 length: 13 amino acids. The ends were cut back, 4 bases at V and 8 bases at J, with 17 bases in the middle. The CDR3 region is CAWNRGREGGYTF. As DNA, the CDR3 is TGTGCCTGGAATCGCGGCAGGGAAGGCGGCTACACCTTC. Looking up the rest from reference TRBV30 and TRBJ1-2 gives the full variable domain: SQTIHQWPATLVQPVGSPLSLECTVEGTSNPNLYWYRQAAGRGLQLLFYSVGIGQISSEVPQNLSASRPQDRQFILSSKKLLLSDSGFYLCAWNRGREGGYTFGSGTRLTVV.

A note on this clone: Other nucleotide sequences in the sample specify the same CDR3. The gene calls are TRBV5-4 and TRBJ1-1; D unclear. Trimming pared 2 bases from V and 1 base from J, leaving 6 bases between. This CDR3 region has 13 residues. Germline CDR1 reads SGHNT; CDR2 reads YYREEE (reference sequence). CDR3 loop: CASSLPGNTEAFF. The DNA for the CDR3 is TGTGCCAGCAGCTTACCGGGGAACACTGAAGCTTTCTTT.

The CDR3 sequence: CASSFVRGFTEAFF. CDR3 in DNA: TGTGCCAGCAGCTTCGTACGGGGGTTTACTGAAGCTTTCTTT. The chain has TRBV11-2 and TRBJ1-1, with D perhaps TRBD1 (5 bases). Trimming stripped 3 bases from V and 5 bases from J, with 13 bases between. CDR3 length equals 14 residues. Germline CDR1 SGHAT, CDR2 FQNNGV.

This clone appeared a single time. CDR3 in amino acids: CASSLLPGTGSGEQYF. As DNA, the CDR3 is TGCGCCAGCAGCTTGCTCCCCGGGACAGGGTCAGGCGAGCAGTACTTC. This chain joins TRBV5-1 and TRBJ2-7; 9 bases agree with TRBD1. CDR3 size: 16 residues. CDR1 SGHRS and CDR2 YFSETQ come from the germline V gene. V shed 1 base, J shed 6 bases, and the junction held 11 bases outside the gene matches.

This chain connects TRBV9 to TRBJ2-1, with 7 bases identical to TRBD2. Trimming removed 4 bases from V and 5 bases from J; junction bases left unmatched: 9. This CDR3 contains 15 residues. CDR1 is SGDLS and CDR2 is YYNGEE in the germline V gene. CDR3 region: CASSPRAAGDNEQFF. For the CDR3, the DNA is TGTGCCAGCAGCCCGAGGGCGGCGGGGGACAATGAGCAGTTCTTC.

This sequence joins TRBV28 and TRBJ2-7; 9 bases match TRBD2. This CDR3 has 14 amino acids. Losses at the gene ends were 7 bases for V and 2 bases for J; bases not matched to a gene: 6. Germline V lookup: CDR1 MDHEN, CDR2 SYDVKM. The CDR3 reads CASTRTSDPYEQYF. The CDR3 coding sequence is TGTGCCAGCACTCGGACTAGCGATCCCTACGAGCAGTACTTC.

The V call is TRBV6-5, the J call TRBJ1-4; 7 positions match TRBD1. V lost 6 bases and J lost 1; bases outside the gene matches: 2. This CDR3 is 14 amino acids long. From germline, CDR1 is MNHEY and CDR2 SVGAGI. In nucleotides, the CDR3 is TGTGCCAGCAGGGGGACAGAAACTAATGAAAAACTGTTTTTT. It specifies CASRGTETNEKLFF.

This chain connects TRBV27 to TRBJ1-2; D not resolved. CDR1 MNHEY and CDR2 SMNVEV come from the germline V gene (reference sequence). Trimming removed 2 bases at V and 5 bases at J, with 9 bases between. The CDR3 runs to 13 residues. This CDR3 reads CASSLSHRYGYTF. In nucleotides, the CDR3 is TGTGCCAGCAGTTTAAGTCACAGATATGGCTACACCTTC.

This chain joins TRBV6-1 and TRBJ1-6, with a weak D call TRBD1 (5 bases). Germline CDR1 MNHNS, CDR2 SASEGT. V shed 3 bases and J shed 7 bases, with 7 bases lying between them. CDR3 size: 13 residues. The chain's CDR3 is CASSDRVNSPLHF. The DNA of the CDR3 is TGTGCCAGCAGTGACAGGGTAAATTCACCCCTCCACTTT.

The V gene is TRBV28, the J gene TRBJ1-5; 11 bases match TRBD1. The length of the CDR3 is 19 residues. The V gene end was trimmed by 8 bases and the J gene end by 5 bases; junction bases not matched to a gene: 20. Germline V lookup: CDR1 MDHEN, CDR2 SYDVKM. CDR3 loop: CASATRPATGTGGDQPQHF. The CDR3 DNA reads TGTGCCAGCGCCACCCGGCCCGCCACCGGGACAGGGGGGGATCAGCCCCAGCATTTT.

The DNA for the CDR3 is TGTGCCTGGAGTGCCTTCAATCAGCCCCAGCATTTT. It codes for CAWSAFNQPQHF. The gene calls are TRBV30 and TRBJ1-5; no definite D call. The germline V gene has CDR1 GTSNPN and CDR2 SVGIG (reference sequence). CDR3 length: 12 amino acids. V dropped 1 base and J dropped 3 bases, with 4 bases sitting between them.

The rearrangement joins TRBV6-5 to TRBJ2-7, with a possible D match to TRBD1 (6 bases). Germline V CDR1 and CDR2: MNHEY, SVGAGI. CDR3 length: 12 residues. Trimming left V 8 bases short and J 0 bases short, with 8 bases between. The CDR3 reads CASGQLSYEQYF. The CDR3 nucleotides are TGTGCCAGCGGACAGCTCTCCTACGAGCAGTACTTC.

V and J are TRBV27 and TRBJ2-7; perhaps TRBD2 as D (7 bases). Trimming removed 0 bases at V and 3 bases at J, with 12 bases between. The CDR3 is made up of 15 amino acids. Per germline, CDR1 MNHEY and CDR2 SMNVEV (reference sequence). CDR3: CASSLSAGAFYEQYF. The CDR3 region has the DNA TGTGCCAGCAGTTTATCCGCGGGGGCCTTCTACGAGCAGTACTTC.

This rearrangement joins TRBV4-1 to TRBJ2-6; a possible D gene is TRBD2 (7 bases). The germline V gene encodes CDR1 MGHRA and CDR2 YSYEKL. The V end was cut by 6 bases, the J end by 4 bases, with 16 bases between. CDR3 length equals 16 residues. The CDR3 spells CASRGGGSEGANVLTF. For the CDR3, the DNA is TGCGCCAGCAGGGGAGGGGGTTCCGAAGGGGCCAACGTCCTGACTTTC.

V is TRBV7-9 and J is TRBJ2-1; TRBD2 matches at 9 bases. Germline CDR1 reads SEHNR; CDR2 reads FQNEAQ (reference sequence). The CDR3 length is 15 residues. J gave up 2 bases and V 6 bases, and 5 bases lay outside the gene matches. DNA for the CDR3: TGTGCCAGCAGAACCATAGCGGGGGCCTACAATGAGCAGTTCTTC. This codes for CASRTIAGAYNEQFF.

V gene TRBV20-1 combines with J gene TRBJ1-2; TRBD1 matches at 7 bases. CDR1 and CDR2 from the germline V gene are DFQATT and SNEGSKA (reference sequence). The ends lost 7 bases at V and 6 bases at J; junction bases unmatched: 5. This CDR3 comprises 11 residues. CDR3 DNA: TGCAGTGTAGGGCAGGGGGATGGCTACACCTTC. As protein: CSVGQGDGYTF.

The V and J genes are TRBV7-3 and TRBJ2-5; 8 positions match TRBD2. This CDR3 comprises 14 residues. Germline CDR1 and CDR2: SGHTA and FQGTGA. With V trimmed by 3 bases and J by 4 bases, 4 bases remained unmatched. The CDR3 here is CASSLRGAGETQYF. The CDR3 DNA reads TGTGCCAGCAGCTTGCGGGGGGCAGGAGAGACCCAGTACTTC.

The chain carries TRBV7-8 and TRBJ2-5; no clear D. V was cut by 7 bases and J by 2 bases, with 17 bases left in between. Germline values: CDR1 SGHVS, CDR2 FQNEAQ. This CDR3 is 15 amino acids long. CDR3 in amino acids: CASTLNRGSQETQYF. The CDR3, as DNA: TGTGCCAGCACCCTTAATAGAGGTTCGCAAGAGACCCAGTACTTC.

The genes are TRBV2 and TRBJ2-2; 7 bases fit TRBD2. The V gene end was trimmed by 7 bases and the J gene end by 1 base; junction bases not matched to a gene: 9. Per the germline V gene, CDR1 is SNHLY and CDR2 is FYNNEI. The CDR3 length is 16 residues. CDR3 DNA: TGTGCCAGCACTCAAATTGGCGGGGGGAACACCGGGGAGCTGTTTTTT. Protein product: CASTQIGGGNTGELFF.

V is TRBV10-3 and J is TRBJ1-6; 8 bases match TRBD1. J gave up 12 bases and V 2 bases, and 12 bases lay outside the gene matches. CDR3 length: 16 amino acids. Germline-derived CDR1 and CDR2 are ENHRY and SYGVKD. CDR3 sequence (DNA): TGTGCCATCAGTGAGAGGGGGCTACAGGGGGATGTACCCCTCCACTTT. Protein product: CAISERGLQGDVPLHF.

The chain is built from TRBV13 and TRBJ2-7; 11 positions agree with TRBD2. This CDR3 is built from 14 residues. Germline assignment: CDR1 PRHDT and CDR2 FYEKMQ (reference sequence). V trimming: 2 bases; J trimming: 6 bases; junction bases outside the gene matches: 3. This CDR3 is CASSLLGLAGEQYF. In DNA form, the CDR3 reads TGTGCCAGCAGCTTATTAGGACTAGCGGGCGAGCAGTACTTC.

J is TRBJ1-2 and V is TRBV5-4; 8 bases line up with TRBD1. CDR1 and CDR2 from the germline V gene are SGHNT and YYREEE (reference sequence). This CDR3 contains 13 residues. Trimming took 5 bases from V and 8 from J; bases not matched to a gene: 8. The DNA for the CDR3 is TGTGCCAGCAGACGACGGACAGGGAACGGCTACACCTTC. Amino acids: CASRRRTGNGYTF. The full variable domain, in which reference TRBV5-4 and TRBJ1-2 provide the parts outside the CDR3, is ETGVTQSPTHLIKTRGQQVTLRCSSQSGHNTVSWYQQALGQGPQFIFQYYREEENGRGNFPPRFSGLQFPNYSSELNVNALELDDSALYLCASRRRTGNGYTFGSGTRLTVV.

The chain combines TRBV5-5 with TRBJ1-6, with TRBD1 matching 7 bases. Germline CDR1 reads SGHKS; CDR2 reads YYEKEE (reference sequence). V lost 3 bases and J lost 5; bases outside the gene matches: 8. The CDR3 contains 16 residues. The CDR3 region has the DNA TGTGCCAGCAGCTCTCGCGCCGGGACAGATAATTCACCCCTCCACTTT. As protein: CASSSRAGTDNSPLHF.